This passage covers 17 T cell receptor beta chains from one sample sequenced in a study of blood T cell repertoires in COVID-19. Here immunoSEQ multiplex PCR was the method, and the copy in TCRdb shows in-frame clones only, minus some. The sample carries 200,000 to 250,000 clones, approximately 80% recorded once. The specimen sequenced was peripheral blood. The origin of the receptors is a woman older than 75 with COVID-19, enrolled during active disease.

This clone has a handful of counts. V is TRBV28 and J is TRBJ2-7; TRBD2 agrees at 12 bases. CDR1 is MDHEN, CDR2 SYDVKM, per germline. V was clipped by 5 bases and J by 7 bases; unmatched bases: 12. CDR3 length equals 16 residues. The CDR3 coding sequence is TGTGCCAGCAGTCCGACTAGCGGGAGATCCGGGGGGGAGCAGTACTTC. Encoded protein: CASSPTSGRSGGEQYF.

The genes are TRBV9 and TRBJ2-1; 9 bases agree with TRBD2. CDR1 and CDR2 (germline): SGDLS, YYNGEE. The CDR3 contains 15 residues. The junction had 5 bases not matched to a gene; V was cut back by 3 bases and J by 4 bases. CDR3 in amino acids: CASSASSGNYNEQFF. The DNA of the CDR3 is TGTGCCAGCAGCGCCTCTAGCGGGAATTACAATGAGCAGTTCTTC.

The chain carries TRBV5-3 and TRBJ2-7; possible D gene TRBD2, 5 bases. TRBV5-3 is recorded as an ORF, its role being uncertain. V was cut by 1 base and J by 11 bases, with 19 bases left in between. There are 14 residues in the CDR3. The CDR3 region is CARSLRLNPTREYF. CDR3 nucleotides: TGTGCCAGAAGCTTGAGGTTGAACCCTACGAGGGAGTACTTC.

This clone was counted once. V gene TRBV6-5 combines with J gene TRBJ1-4, with a possible D match to TRBD1 (5 bases). CDR3 length: 14 amino acids. With 6 bases removed from V and 8 bases from J, the gap between germline ends came to 16 bases. Germline CDR1 is MNHEY and CDR2 is SVGAGI. CDR3 in amino acids: CASRTNGRGEKLFF. The CDR3 DNA is TGTGCCAGCAGGACAAACGGGAGGGGAGAAAAACTGTTTTTT.

The V and J genes are TRBV18 and TRBJ2-1; 9 nucleotides line up with TRBD1. The CDR3 has 13 amino acids. Germline CDR1 and CDR2: KGHSH and LQKENI. V gave up 5 bases and J gave up 8 bases; unmatched junction bases: 4. The CDR3 coding sequence is TGTGCCAGCTCAGGGACAGGGTCGTATGAGCAGTTCTTC. It specifies CASSGTGSYEQFF.

This clone was recorded a few times. The rearrangement links TRBV18 to TRBJ1-1; unclear D gene. This CDR3 is 12 amino acids long. In germline, CDR1 is KGHSH, CDR2 LQKENI. V was trimmed by 2 bases and J by 10 bases, leaving 11 bases between them. Written as DNA, the CDR3 is TGTGCCAGCTCACCAGAGGGAGGGATAGCTTTCTTT. It codes for CASSPEGGIAFF.

This sequence joins TRBV5-3 and TRBJ1-2, with 7 bases fitting TRBD1. TRBV5-3 is an ORF, with its function uncertain. After removal of 5 bases from V and 3 bases from J, the junction contained 19 bases not matched to a gene. There are 18 residues in the CDR3. CDR3 nucleotides: TGTGCCAGAAGTCTCCGGGTGGGGGATACCCAGGGGGACTATGGCTACACCTTC. Translated, it gives CARSLRVGDTQGDYGYTF.

A note on this clone: Other DNA sequences in the sample encode the same CDR3. The V call is TRBV5-1, the J call TRBJ1-1, with D hard to call. The CDR3 covers 13 residues. The germline V and J ends were trimmed by 1 base and 3 bases, with 7 bases remaining between them. Per germline, CDR1 SGHRS and CDR2 YFSETQ. The CDR3 DNA reads as TGCGCCAGCAGCTTGACCGGGGACACTGAAGCTTTCTTT. This encodes CASSLTGDTEAFF.

The chain carries TRBV5-5 and TRBJ1-5; tentative D call: TRBD1 (5 bases). The CDR3 loop spans 15 amino acids. Germline CDR1 reads SGHKS; CDR2 reads YYEKEE (reference sequence). V was trimmed by 4 bases and J by 6 bases, leaving 17 bases between them. The CDR3 loop reads CASSPEPGLRQPQHF. The DNA for the CDR3 is TGTGCCAGCAGCCCCGAGCCGGGACTTCGTCAGCCCCAGCATTTT.

This clone was observed a single time. The chain combines TRBV7-3 with TRBJ2-6; 8 bases line up with TRBD1. This CDR3 has 19 amino acids. Unmatched junction bases numbered 13, after V lost 5 bases and J lost 1 base. Germline V lookup: CDR1 SGHTA, CDR2 FQGTGA. In DNA form, the CDR3 reads TGTGCCAGCAGCACTACTCCCGGGACAGGTGGTTCTGGGGCCAACGTCCTGACTTTC. Protein: CASSTTPGTGGSGANVLTF. Filled out from reference TRBV7-3 and TRBJ2-6, the complete variable domain reads GAGVSQTPSNKVTEKGKYVELRCDPISGHTALYWYRQSLGQGPEFLIYFQGTGAADDSGLPNDRFFAVRPEGSVSTLKIQRTERGDSAVYLCASSTTPGTGGSGANVLTFGAGSRLTVL.

The chain has TRBV7-9 and TRBJ2-5, with D possibly being TRBD2 (6 bases). Trimming took 5 bases from V and 5 from J, leaving 12 bases between them. The CDR3 has 13 residues. Germline V lookup: CDR1 SEHNR, CDR2 FQNEAQ (reference sequence). The CDR3 region has the DNA TGTGCCAGCAGCCAGGTGGGAGGTGAGACCCAGTACTTC. Its protein product is CASSQVGGETQYF.

This rearrangement joins TRBV28 to TRBJ2-7; TRBD2 matches 10 bases. V was pared by 4 bases and J by 3 bases, with 6 bases of the junction left unmatched. Looked up from germline, CDR1 is MDHEN and CDR2 is SYDVKM. There are 15 residues in the CDR3. CDR3 bases: TGTGCCAGCAGTTCACCGGGACTAGCGAGCTACGAGCAGTACTTC. Its protein is CASSSPGLASYEQYF.

CDR3: CASSTSGATDTQYF. CDR3 in DNA: TGTGCCAGCAGCACTAGCGGTGCCACAGATACGCAGTATTTT. V and J are TRBV9 and TRBJ2-3, with 8 bases that match TRBD2. This CDR3 has 14 residues. J gave up 2 bases and V 4 bases, and 3 bases lay outside the gene matches. Germline loops: CDR1 SGDLS, CDR2 YYNGEE.

This rearrangement joins TRBV21-1 to TRBJ1-1. TRBV21-1 has pseudogene status. The CDR3 consists of 13 residues. The CDR3 spells CASSKQGGTEAFF. CDR3 bases: TGTGCCAGCAGCAAACAGGGAGGGACAGAAGCTTTCTTT.

The V gene is TRBV4-2, the J gene TRBJ1-2; D may be TRBD1 (6 bases). The CDR3 has 15 amino acids. Trimming shortened V by 0 bases and J by 4 bases, and 12 bases separated the two germline ends. Germline assignment: CDR1 LGHNA and CDR2 YNFKEQ. CDR3 DNA sequence: TGTGCCAGCAGCCAAGATCGGGACACTATCTATGGCTACACCTTC. This codes for CASSQDRDTIYGYTF.

This clone has just one count. The chain recombines TRBV5-1 with TRBJ2-5, with 7 bases aligning to TRBD2. The CDR3 consists of 15 residues. CDR1 SGHRS and CDR2 YFSETQ come from the germline V gene. Trimming at V came to 0 bases and at J to 1 base, leaving 3 bases not matched to a gene. CDR3 sequence reads: CASSLVASGQETQYF. CDR3 nucleotide sequence: TGCGCCAGCAGCTTGGTCGCTAGCGGCCAAGAGACCCAGTACTTC.

Points on this clone: Other DNA sequences from this sample encode an identical CDR3 as well. The chain joins TRBV3-1 (or the pseudogene TRBV3-2) to TRBJ2-7; D unclear. CDR3 length: 12 residues. Germline CDR1 is LGHDT and CDR2 is YNNKEL (reference sequence). The V and J ends lost 1 base and 3 bases respectively, with 4 bases between them. This CDR3 is CASSQGLYEQYF. The DNA for the CDR3 is TGTGCCAGCAGCCAAGGACTCTACGAGCAGTACTTC.